These 7 T cell receptor beta chains originate from one sample sequenced in a study of blood T cell repertoires in COVID-19. TCRdb's copy holds only in-frame clones and misses some; the assay was immunoSEQ multiplex PCR. The profile shows 35,000 to 45,000 clones, roughly 90% of them singletons. The sequencing sample was made of peripheral blood. These receptors all stem from a human donor in a cohort sampled during active COVID-19.

The chain combines TRBV15 with TRBJ1-1, with 9 nucleotides matching TRBD1. The V gene's germline CDR1 is LNHNV and CDR2 YYDKDF (reference sequence). The V and J ends lost 1 base and 6 bases, in that order; junction bases with no gene match: 3. The CDR3 is 14 residues long. The CDR3 coding sequence is TGTGCCACCAGCAGAGTTACAGGGGGCCCTGAAGCTTTCTTT. It yields the protein CATSRVTGGPEAFF.

This rearrangement joins TRBV11-2 to TRBJ1-2; 10 nucleotides line up with TRBD1. Unmatched junction bases numbered 17, after V lost 4 bases and J lost 6 bases. Germline V gene sequence: CDR1 SGHAT, CDR2 FQNNGV. This CDR3 comprises 18 residues. The chain's CDR3 is CASSSTSNSRQGADGYTF. The CDR3 DNA reads TGTGCCAGCAGCTCAACGTCGAACTCCAGACAGGGGGCGGATGGCTACACCTTC.

The V and J genes are TRBV2 and TRBJ2-7, with 11 positions matching TRBD1. The CDR3 contains 12 residues. Germline loops: CDR1 SNHLY, CDR2 FYNNEI. V gave up 6 bases and J gave up 7 bases; unmatched junction bases: 2. The DNA for the CDR3 is TGTGCCAGCAGGGACAGGGGGCGGGAGCAGTACTTC. This codes for CASRDRGREQYF.

The chain uses TRBV2 and TRBJ1-4; D unresolved. The CDR3 is 13 residues long. CDR1 and CDR2 (germline): SNHLY, FYNNEI. The germline V and J ends were trimmed by 6 bases and 8 bases, with 13 bases remaining between them. DNA for the CDR3: TGTGCCAGCAGCGACTGGGGAGAGGAAAAACTGTTTTTT. It specifies CASSDWGEEKLFF. Supplemented by reference TRBV2 and TRBJ1-4, the full variable domain reads EPEVTQTPSHQVTQMGQEVILRCVPISNHLYFYWYRQILGQKVEFLVSFYNNEISEKSEIFDDQFSVERPDGSNFTLKIRSTKLEDSAMYFCASSDWGEEKLFFGSGTQLSVL.

The J gene is TRBJ2-7, the V gene TRBV18; the D is unclear. Trimming stripped 3 bases from V and 0 bases from J, with 9 bases between. The CDR3 has 14 amino acids. Germline V gene data show CDR1 as KGHSH and CDR2 as LQKENI. The CDR3 reads CASSPSVSSYEQYF. Here the CDR3 DNA reads TGTGCCAGCTCACCTTCGGTGTCCTCCTACGAGCAGTACTTC.

This chain joins TRBV2 and TRBJ2-5, with 8 bases lining up with TRBD1. V trimming: 6 bases; J trimming: 4 bases; junction bases outside the gene matches: 7. The CDR3 has 14 residues. Looked up from germline, CDR1 is SNHLY and CDR2 is FYNNEI. In DNA, the CDR3 is TGTGCCAGCAGAGAACAGGGGGGCGGAGAGACCCAGTACTTC. Translation: CASREQGGGETQYF.

This chain uses TRBV5-1 with TRBJ2-1; a possible D gene is TRBD2 (6 bases). The V end was cut by 5 bases, the J end by 7 bases, with 22 bases between. The germline CDR1 and CDR2 sequences are SGHRS and YFSETQ. This CDR3 has 16 amino acids. CDR3 protein: CASSLGIAGRNNEQFF. In DNA form, the CDR3 reads TGCGCCAGCAGTCTTGGAATCGCGGGACGGAATAATGAGCAGTTCTTC. Full variable domain (outside the CDR3, taken from reference TRBV5-1 and TRBJ2-1): KAGVTQTPRYLIKTRGQQVTLSCSPISGHRSVSWYQQTPGQGLQFLFEYFSETQRNKGNFPGRFSGRQFSNSRSEMNVSTLELGDSALYLCASSLGIAGRNNEQFFGPGTRLTVL.